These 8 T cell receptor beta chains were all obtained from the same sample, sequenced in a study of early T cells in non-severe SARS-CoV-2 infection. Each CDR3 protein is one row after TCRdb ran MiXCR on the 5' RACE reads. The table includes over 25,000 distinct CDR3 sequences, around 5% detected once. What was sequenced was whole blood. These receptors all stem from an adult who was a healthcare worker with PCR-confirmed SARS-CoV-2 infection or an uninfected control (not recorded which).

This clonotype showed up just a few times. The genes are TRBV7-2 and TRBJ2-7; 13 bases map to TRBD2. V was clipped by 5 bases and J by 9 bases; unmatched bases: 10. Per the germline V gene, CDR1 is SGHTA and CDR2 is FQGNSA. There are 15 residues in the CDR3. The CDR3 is CASSPRTSGRGVQYF. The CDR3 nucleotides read TGTGCCAGCAGCCCCCGGACTAGCGGGAGAGGGGTGCAGTACTTC. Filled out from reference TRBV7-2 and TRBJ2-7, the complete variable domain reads GAGVSQSPSNKVTEKGKDVELRCDPISGHTALYWYRQSLGQGLEFLIYFQGNSAPDKSGLPSDRFSAERTGGSVSTLTIQRTQQEDSAVYLCASSPRTSGRGVQYFGPGTRLTVT.

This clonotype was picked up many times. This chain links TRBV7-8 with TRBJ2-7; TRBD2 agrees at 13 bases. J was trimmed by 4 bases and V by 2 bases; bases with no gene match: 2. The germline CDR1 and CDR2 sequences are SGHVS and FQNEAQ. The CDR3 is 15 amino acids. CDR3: CASSLWTSGGYEQYF. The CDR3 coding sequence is TGTGCCAGCAGCTTATGGACTAGCGGGGGTTACGAGCAGTACTTC.

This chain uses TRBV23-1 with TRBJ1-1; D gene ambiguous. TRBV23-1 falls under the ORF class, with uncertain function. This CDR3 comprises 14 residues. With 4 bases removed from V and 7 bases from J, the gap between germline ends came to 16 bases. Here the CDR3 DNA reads TGCGCCAGCAGTCTCCGGGCCTCGTCGCTTGAAGCTTTCTTT. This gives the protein CASSLRASSLEAFF.

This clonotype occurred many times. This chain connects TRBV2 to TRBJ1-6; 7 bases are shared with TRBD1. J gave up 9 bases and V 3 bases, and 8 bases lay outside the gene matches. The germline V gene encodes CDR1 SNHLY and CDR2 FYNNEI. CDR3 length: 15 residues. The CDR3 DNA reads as TGTGCCAGCAGTGAGATGGACAGGTTGGGTTCACCCCTCCACTTT. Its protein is CASSEMDRLGSPLHF.

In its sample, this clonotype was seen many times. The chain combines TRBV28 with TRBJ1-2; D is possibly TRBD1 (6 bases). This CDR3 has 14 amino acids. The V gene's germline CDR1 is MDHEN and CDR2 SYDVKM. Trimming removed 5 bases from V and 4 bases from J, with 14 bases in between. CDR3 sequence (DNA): TGTGCCAGCAGTCTACAGGGAGGACTCTATGGCTACACCTTC. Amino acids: CASSLQGGLYGYTF.

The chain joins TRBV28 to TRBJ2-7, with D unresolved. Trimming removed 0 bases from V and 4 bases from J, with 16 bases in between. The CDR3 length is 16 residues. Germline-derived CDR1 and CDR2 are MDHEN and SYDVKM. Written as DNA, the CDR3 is TGTGCCAGCAGTTTATGGGGAATACAGAGACCGTACGAGCAGTACTTC. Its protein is CASSLWGIQRPYEQYF.

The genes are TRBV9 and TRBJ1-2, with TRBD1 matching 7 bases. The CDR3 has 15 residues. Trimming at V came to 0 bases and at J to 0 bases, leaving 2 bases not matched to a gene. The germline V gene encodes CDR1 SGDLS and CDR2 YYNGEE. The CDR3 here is CASSVAGQANYGYTF. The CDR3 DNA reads TGTGCCAGCAGCGTAGCAGGACAGGCTAACTATGGCTACACCTTC.

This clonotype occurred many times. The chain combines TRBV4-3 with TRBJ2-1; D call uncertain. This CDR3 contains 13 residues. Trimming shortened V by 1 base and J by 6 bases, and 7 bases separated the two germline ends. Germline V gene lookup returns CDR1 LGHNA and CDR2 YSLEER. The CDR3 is CASSQAHRNEQFF. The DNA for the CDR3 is TGCGCCAGCAGCCAAGCCCACCGCAATGAGCAGTTCTTC.